The 6 T cell receptor beta chains listed next were all sequenced from one sample in a study of response to subunit inactivated influenza vaccine. TCRdb reprocessed the RT-PCR reads via MiXCR and lists one record per CDR3 protein. The data hold under 950,000 distinct CDR3 sequences, with around 20% observed a single time. The sequencing here drew on PBMCs from blood, taken about 5 days after vaccination. Source of these receptors: a man in his forties or fifties who received an inactivated influenza vaccine.

V usage is TRBV10-3 and J usage is TRBJ2-1; D perhaps matches TRBD2 (5 bases). The CDR3 is made up of 13 amino acids. Trimming stripped 6 bases from V and 6 bases from J, with 12 bases between. The germline CDR1 and CDR2 sequences are ENHRY and SYGVKD. CDR3 nucleotide sequence: TGTGCCATCAGCGTCGGGATCTTCAATGAGCAGTTCTTC. Translation gives CAISVGIFNEQFF.

The genes are TRBV10-3 and TRBJ2-7, with a possible D match to TRBD2 (5 bases). This CDR3 is 14 amino acids long. In germline, CDR1 is ENHRY, CDR2 SYGVKD. The V end lost 3 bases, the J end lost 3 bases, and 12 bases lay between the germline ends. The CDR3 DNA is TGTGCCATCAGTGAAAGTCTCGGGAACTACGAGCAGTACTTC. Protein: CAISESLGNYEQYF.

This clonotype was seen ten or more times. The chain carries TRBV4-3 and TRBJ2-1, with 10 bases identical to TRBD2. J was trimmed by 3 bases and V by 4 bases; bases with no gene match: 6. The CDR3 has 16 residues. CDR1 and CDR2 from the germline V gene are LGHNA and YSLEER. Here the CDR3 reads CASSPRTSGDYNEQFF. As DNA, the CDR3 is TGCGCCAGCAGCCCCCGGACTAGCGGAGACTACAATGAGCAGTTCTTC.

This clonotype was detected only a few times. CDR3 residues: CASSFGDRVSGELFF. In nucleotides, the CDR3 is TGTGCCAGCAGTTTCGGGGACAGGGTATCCGGGGAGCTGTTTTTT. The rearrangement links TRBV12-3 or TRBV12-4 to TRBJ2-2, with 9 bases lining up with TRBD1. With 3 bases clipped from V and 6 bases from J, the junction kept 5 bases outside the gene matches. The CDR3 totals 15 residues.

This clonotype was recorded at least ten times. The chain has TRBV7-6 and TRBJ2-1; perhaps D is TRBD1 or TRBD2 (5 bases each). Deletions cut 1 base from V and 9 bases from J, with 10 bases between. The length of the CDR3 is 13 residues. Germline V gene sequence: CDR1 SGHVS, CDR2 FNYEAQ. The CDR3 loop is CASSLVGAGEQFF. The CDR3 coding sequence is TGTGCCAGCAGCTTAGTCGGGGCGGGTGAGCAGTTCTTC.

This clonotype has more than one count but fewer than ten. V is TRBV10-3 and J is TRBJ2-4; D is ambiguous. Trimming removed 2 bases at V and 4 bases at J, with 3 bases between. The germline V gene has CDR1 ENHRY and CDR2 SYGVKD. The CDR3 spans 12 residues. The CDR3 protein is CAISEGKNIQYF. Written as DNA, the CDR3 is TGTGCCATCAGTGAGGGAAAAAACATTCAGTACTTC.